This T cell receptor (beta chain) was captured by sequencing in a study of T cells after yellow fever vaccination. Study details: Fractions with few cells were prepared using SMART-Seq v4 Ultra Low Input.

V was shortened by 5 bases and J by 7 bases, with 15 bases between the two germline ends. The CDR3 loop spans 14 amino acids. Per germline, CDR1 DFQATT and CDR2 SNEGSKA (reference sequence). This clonotype has a count of ten or more. Its antigen is unknown. Study-wide points: There was a possibility that FACS-sorted repertoires contained abundant clonotypes contaminating from the bulk population. Most clones from primary vaccination were detected again post-booster (about 96% CD4, roughly 91% CD8).

The 5'RACE template-switching step produced TCR cDNA and added a universal primer site and UMIs. TCRdb independently ran MiXCR on the 5' RACE reads; one entry per CDR3 protein. The table lists roughly 340,000 distinct CDR3 sequences, roughly 8.7% of them singletons. The chain recombines TRBV20-1 with TRBJ1-6; D remains ambiguous. This sequence originates from a man between 18 and 29 years old who received the YFV17D yellow fever vaccine. The sample consisted of PBMCs, taken on the day of the first yellow fever vaccination. CDR3 protein: CSAPPAAGNSPLHF. As DNA, the CDR3 is TGCAGTGCTCCGCCCGCGGCGGGGAATTCACCCCTCCACTTT.